A selection of T cell receptor beta chains follows, all from one sample in a study of control samples from healthy donors and cancer patients. Sequencing was performed with immunoSEQ multiplex PCR; in TCRdb, only in-frame clones are kept and a portion is missing. The repertoire holds under 200,000 clones, with 75% to 95% as singletons. Sequenced: blood. The receptors originated from a woman aged 30 to 39 in good health. The CDR3 runs from the conserved cysteine through the conserved F or W. D genes are given only for firm matches. Expanded clones are given a class, and other clones once, few, many or no size at all.

j_gene,abundance,v_gene,d_gene,CDR3aa,CDR3nt
TRBJ1-1,NA,TRBV5-4,NA,CASSGRGTNTEAFF,TGTGCCAGCAGCGGTCGAGGGACGAACACTGAAGCTTTCTTT
TRBJ2-5,once,TRBV1,NA,CTSSQMTSGQETQYF,TGCACCAGCAGCCAAATGACTAGCGGACAAGAGACCCAGTACTTC
TRBJ1-5,NA,TRBV27,TRBD1,CASSPQGDSNQPQHF,TGTGCCAGCAGTCCCCAGGGGGATAGCAATCAGCCCCAGCATTTT
TRBJ2-5,NA,TRBV14,NA,CASSQDLQGLTQYF,TGTGCCAGCAGCCAAGATTTACAGGGCTTGACCCAGTACTTC
TRBJ1-6,NA,TRBV3-1/TRBV3-2,NA,CASSQGGHGNSPLHF,TGTGCCAGCAGCCAAGGCGGACACGGGAATTCACCCCTCCACTTT
TRBJ1-6,NA,TRBV4-2,TRBD1,CASSQDRDSRSNSPLHF,TGTGCCAGCAGCCAAGACCGGGACAGTCGGAGTAATTCACCCCTCCACTTT
TRBJ2-7,NA,TRBV2,NA,CASEGQTYEQYF,TGTGCCAGCGAGGGACAAACCTACGAGCAGTACTTC
TRBJ1-4,NA,TRBV7-9,NA,CASSLPGRDEKLFF,TGTGCCAGCAGCCTACCGGGACGGGATGAAAAACTGTTTTTT
TRBJ1-2,NA,TRBV18,NA,CASSPPGLYYGYTF,TGTGCCAGCTCACCACCGGGCCTTTACTATGGCTACACCTTC
TRBJ1-2,NA,TRBV11-2,NA,CASSLDTDYGYTF,TGTGCCAGCAGCTTAGACACTGACTATGGCTACACCTTC
TRBJ1-5,NA,TRBV30,NA,CAWSVRENQPQHF,TGTGCCTGGAGTGTTCGGGAAAATCAGCCCCAGCATTTT
TRBJ2-3,NA,TRBV29-1,NA,CSVVVETQYF,TGCAGCGTTGTCGTAGAAACGCAGTATTTT
TRBJ2-7,NA,TRBV19,NA,CASSIAPSYEQYF,TGTGCCAGTAGTATCGCTCCTAGCTACGAGCAGTACTTC
TRBJ2-7,NA,TRBV5-4,TRBD2,CASSLAPSGGAREQYF,TGTGCCAGCAGCTTGGCCCCTAGCGGGGGGGCCCGCGAGCAGTACTTC
TRBJ2-2,once,TRBV18,TRBD1,CASSSQGGTGELFF,TGTGCCAGCTCATCACAGGGGGGCACCGGGGAGCTGTTTTTT
TRBJ2-2,NA,TRBV19,NA,CASSIEGTGELFF,TGTGCCAGTAGTATAGAGGGCACCGGGGAGCTGTTTTTT
TRBJ1-2,NA,TRBV11-2,TRBD1,CASSSGQGSGYTF,TGTGCCAGCAGCTCCGGACAGGGTTCTGGCTACACCTTC
TRBJ2-7,NA,TRBV9,TRBD2,CASSSTSGRAGEQYF,TGTGCCAGCAGCTCGACTAGCGGGAGGGCTGGGGAGCAGTACTTC
TRBJ2-2,NA,TRBV3-1/TRBV3-2,TRBD2,CASSQDLGLAGGPGTGELFF,TGTGCCAGCAGCCAAGATTTGGGACTAGCGGGGGGCCCGGGCACCGGGGAGCTGTTTTTT
TRBJ2-3,NA,TRBV5-1,TRBD1,CASRTGGDTQYF,TGCGCCAGCAGGACAGGGGGAGATACGCAGTATTTT
TRBJ1-5,NA,TRBV19,NA,CASSSRGGPSNQPQHF,TGTGCCAGTAGTAGCCGGGGGGGACCTAGCAATCAGCCCCAGCATTTT
TRBJ1-3,NA,TRBV4-1,NA,CASSQDGAGRNTIYF,TGCGCCAGCAGCCAAGATGGGGCAGGGAGAAACACCATATATTTT
TRBJ2-1,NA,TRBV7-9,NA,CASSFSDRFNEQFF,TGTGCCAGCAGCTTCTCAGACAGGTTTAATGAGCAGTTCTTC
TRBJ1-1,NA,TRBV9,NA,CASSEPGRNTEAFF,TGTGCCAGCAGCGAACCGGGACGGAACACTGAAGCTTTCTTT
TRBJ2-3,NA,TRBV24-1,TRBD1,CATSGTGETDTQYF,TGTGCCACCAGCGGGACAGGGGAAACAGATACGCAGTATTTT
TRBJ2-7,NA,TRBV7-9,NA,CASSLDRSSYEQYF,TGTGCCAGCAGCTTAGATCGGAGCTCCTACGAGCAGTACTTC
TRBJ2-7,NA,TRBV9,NA,CASSVGGAGYEQYF,TGTGCCAGCAGCGTAGGGGGGGCCGGTTACGAGCAGTACTTC